The entry below describes one T cell receptor (beta chain). Its antigen is not identified. Germline CDR1 reads SEHNR; CDR2 reads FQNEAQ (reference sequence). The CDR3 is 14 amino acids. Trimming took off 5 bases at V and 0 bases at J, with 11 bases between the two ends. These data belong to a study of cytomegalovirus exposure and HLA in healthy donors. Study-wide points: The study had only CMV serostatus as immune exposure information. Later on, a genetic analysis was performed. It linked a missense variant in DCLRE1C with V- and J-gene trimming of TCR beta.

Use of 60 Vbeta and 13 Jbeta primers characterized the PCR. How the authors handled the data: Later analysis identified tens of millions of unique TCR beta chains, approximately 10 million shared. Clones were sequenced by immunoSEQ multiplex PCR, and TCRdb holds only the in-frame ones, with some missing. For V, J and clone size, that table is used; D and trimming come from the DNA. Its table lists 150,000 to 200,000 clones. The chain recombines TRBV7-9 with TRBJ2-7, with a tentative D call TRBD2 (6 bases). Source material: PBMCs. The receptor was isolated from a young man in good health and CMV-seronegative. The CDR3 sequence: CASSPLGGSYEQYF. CDR3 nucleotide sequence: TGTGCCAGCAGCCCGCTGGGGGGCTCCTACGAGCAGTACTTC.